One and the same sample provided the 30 T cell receptor beta chains below, sequenced in a study of blood T cell repertoires in COVID-19. The table came from immunoSEQ multiplex PCR; TCRdb's copy has only in-frame clones and leaves some out. The sample shows 350,000 to 500,000 clones, approximately 90% of them seen only once. Sequenced input: peripheral blood. These receptors all stem from a man aged 18 to 30 with COVID-19, enrolled during active disease.

The chain combines TRBV14 with TRBJ1-1; 7 bases are shared with TRBD1. V lost 7 bases and J lost 1; bases outside the gene matches: 12. The CDR3 is made up of 16 amino acids. Germline loops: CDR1 SGHDN, CDR2 FVKESK. The CDR3 DNA reads as TGTGCCAGCAAGAGTGACAGGGCACCCTGGAACACTGAAGCTTTCTTT. Encoded protein: CASKSDRAPWNTEAFF.

The J gene is TRBJ1-3, the V gene TRBV6-5; D ambiguous. The germline CDR1 and CDR2 sequences are MNHEY and SVGAGI. The V end was cut by 2 bases, the J end by 3 bases, with 8 bases between. The CDR3 runs 14 residues. The DNA of the CDR3 is TGTGCCAGCAGTTACCAGGCAATTGGAAACACCATATATTTT. This sequence encodes CASSYQAIGNTIYF.

The gene calls are TRBV3-1 (or the pseudogene TRBV3-2) and TRBJ2-1; D gene unclear. Trimming took off 1 base at V and 0 bases at J, with 7 bases between the two ends. The length of the CDR3 is 15 residues. CDR1 and CDR2 (germline): LGHDT, YNNKEL (reference sequence). CDR3 region: CASSQGYSSYNEQFF. The CDR3 nucleotides are TGTGCCAGCAGCCAAGGATACAGCTCCTACAATGAGCAGTTCTTC.

The chain has TRBV2 and TRBJ1-2, with D maybe TRBD1 (5 bases). Trimming left V 6 bases short and J 4 bases short, with 6 bases between. Germline V lookup: CDR1 SNHLY, CDR2 FYNNEI. There are 11 residues in the CDR3. DNA of the CDR3: TGTGCCAGCAGGGGGCCCTATGGCTACACCTTC. It yields the protein CASRGPYGYTF.

The rearrangement joins TRBV11-2 to TRBJ2-3; 7 bases agree with TRBD2. V was pared by 1 base and J by 3 bases, with 1 base of the junction left unmatched. Germline V CDR1 and CDR2: SGHAT, FQNNGV. The CDR3 loop spans 14 amino acids. For the CDR3, the DNA is TGTGCCAGCAGCTTAGCGGGGGGAACAGATACGCAGTATTTT. It is translated as CASSLAGGTDTQYF.

The chain recombines TRBV3-1 (or the pseudogene TRBV3-2) with TRBJ2-2; TRBD1 matches 11 bases. The V segment lost 6 bases and the J segment 5 bases; nucleotides outside the gene matches: 11. Germline V gene data show CDR1 as LGHDT and CDR2 as YNNKEL (reference sequence). The CDR3 is made up of 17 amino acids. The CDR3: CASSQSGTGGFTGELFF. The CDR3 DNA reads TGTGCCAGCAGTCAATCCGGGACAGGGGGGTTTACCGGGGAGCTGTTTTTT.

The chain employs TRBV24-1 and TRBJ2-1, with 14 nucleotides matching TRBD2. The junction had 6 bases not matched to a gene; V was cut back by 2 bases and J by 7 bases. Germline V gene lookup returns CDR1 KGHDR and CDR2 SFDVKD. CDR3 length equals 17 residues. CDR3 in amino acids: CATSDSRLAGGLNEQFF. CDR3 coding DNA: TGTGCCACCAGTGATTCTAGACTAGCGGGGGGGTTAAATGAGCAGTTCTTC.

V gene TRBV7-8 combines with J gene TRBJ2-3; TRBD2 might be the D (5 bases). CDR1 is SGHVS, CDR2 FQNEAQ, per germline. This CDR3 has 16 residues. Trimming took off 5 bases at V and 0 bases at J, with 15 bases between the two ends. The CDR3 nucleotides are TGTGCCAGCAGCCCCGGGGTCGGTGAGAGCACAGATACGCAGTATTTT. This gives the protein CASSPGVGESTDTQYF.

The CDR3 DNA follows: TGTGCCAGCAGTTTATCTAATACGCAGTATTTT. Its translation is CASSLSNTQYF. J is TRBJ2-3 and V is TRBV12-3 or TRBV12-4; D unresolved. The CDR3 loop spans 11 amino acids. Trimming shortened V by 2 bases and J by 7 bases, and 4 bases separated the two germline ends.

The V gene is TRBV7-9, the J gene TRBJ2-3; tentatively, D is TRBD2 (5 bases). Germline V gives CDR1 SEHNR, CDR2 FQNEAQ (reference sequence). With 1 base removed from V and 1 base from J, the gap between germline ends came to 9 bases. The CDR3 has 15 residues. This chain's CDR3 is CASSLDGRGTDTQYF. CDR3 coding DNA: TGTGCCAGCAGCTTAGATGGGAGAGGCACAGATACGCAGTATTTT.

The chain recombines TRBV7-8 with TRBJ1-5; D ambiguous. Germline CDR1 reads SGHVS; CDR2 reads FQNEAQ. The CDR3 is 13 residues long. The V end was cut by 2 bases, the J end by 3 bases, with 5 bases between. DNA of the CDR3: TGTGCCAGCAGCTTACAGAACAATCAGCCCCAGCATTTT. Its translation is CASSLQNNQPQHF.

The genes are TRBV7-9 and TRBJ2-7, with 10 bases that match TRBD2. Unmatched junction bases numbered 6, after V lost 4 bases and J lost 6 bases. Germline V CDR1 and CDR2: SEHNR, FQNEAQ (reference sequence). CDR3 size: 14 residues. DNA for the CDR3: TGTGCCAGCAGCTGGACTAGCGGAAGGGGCGAGCAGTACTTC. Encoded protein: CASSWTSGRGEQYF.

This clone appeared once. The chain carries TRBV5-1 and TRBJ2-1; 15 bases fit TRBD2. Germline V gene data show CDR1 as SGHRS and CDR2 as YFSETQ. With V trimmed by 3 bases and J by 5 bases, 6 bases remained unmatched. This CDR3 contains 17 residues. The CDR3: CASSSGLAGGKNNEQFF. CDR3 bases: TGCGCCAGCAGCTCGGGACTAGCGGGGGGAAAGAACAATGAGCAGTTCTTC.

The J gene is TRBJ2-5, the V gene TRBV18, with 7 bases aligning to TRBD1. V shed 0 bases, J shed 5 bases, and the junction held 3 bases outside the gene matches. Germline V gives CDR1 KGHSH, CDR2 LQKENI. CDR3 length: 14 amino acids. Written as DNA, the CDR3 is TGTGCCAGCTCACCACCCAGGGGGATGGAGACCCAGTACTTC. It specifies CASSPPRGMETQYF.

The rearrangement joins TRBV7-9 to TRBJ2-1, with D maybe TRBD2 (5 bases). The CDR3 is 12 amino acids. The V gene's germline CDR1 is SEHNR and CDR2 FQNEAQ (reference sequence). V shed 3 bases and J shed 8 bases, with 8 bases lying between them. The CDR3 loop reads CASSLSGYEQFF. The CDR3 nucleotides are TGTGCCAGCAGCTTGTCGGGATATGAGCAGTTCTTC.

The V gene is TRBV6-7, the J gene TRBJ2-7; D call uncertain. TRBV6-7 is assigned to the ORF class and has an uncertain function. The CDR3 has 13 residues. Trimming pared 6 bases from V and 5 bases from J, leaving 14 bases between. For the CDR3, the DNA is TGTGCCAGCAGGTCTGAGCCCGTCCACGAGCAGTACTTC. It yields the protein CASRSEPVHEQYF.

This chain links TRBV27 with TRBJ2-1; 7 bases line up with TRBD1. The CDR3 is made up of 13 amino acids. In germline, CDR1 is MNHEY, CDR2 SMNVEV (reference sequence). The trim removed 6 bases at V and 6 bases at J, leaving 5 bases unmatched. The CDR3 DNA is TGTGCCAGCAGGAACCGGGACAGCAATGAGCAGTTCTTC. Encoded protein: CASRNRDSNEQFF.

The chain combines TRBV2 with TRBJ1-1, with D possibly matching TRBD1 (5 bases). The V end was cut by 5 bases, the J end by 4 bases, with 11 bases between. CDR3 length equals 13 residues. From germline, CDR1 is SNHLY and CDR2 FYNNEI. The CDR3 loop is CASSYQGSTEAFF. CDR3 nucleotide sequence: TGTGCCAGCAGTTATCAGGGAAGCACTGAAGCTTTCTTT.

This clone was detected only once. The genes are TRBV5-1 and TRBJ2-7; 8 bases agree with TRBD2. This CDR3 region has 16 residues. Germline loops: CDR1 SGHRS, CDR2 YFSETQ. V lost 1 base and J lost 7; bases outside the gene matches: 13. CDR3 protein: CASSLKASGPRGEQYF. CDR3 in DNA: TGCGCCAGCAGCTTGAAGGCTAGCGGGCCCCGTGGGGAGCAGTACTTC.

The chain carries TRBV5-1 and TRBJ2-3; 7 positions match TRBD2. CDR3 length equals 15 residues. CDR1 SGHRS and CDR2 YFSETQ come from the germline V gene. The V and J ends lost 1 base and 2 bases, in that order; junction bases with no gene match: 4. CDR3 in amino acids: CASSLSSGVTDTQYF. For the CDR3, the DNA is TGCGCCAGCAGCTTGTCCAGCGGGGTCACAGATACGCAGTATTTT.

This clone was detected only once. The CDR3 reads CASSADSTGNTIYF. The DNA of the CDR3 is TGTGCCAGCAGTGCTGACAGTACTGGAAACACCATATATTTT. The V gene is TRBV25-1, the J gene TRBJ1-3; D perhaps matches TRBD1 (5 bases). CDR3 length: 14 amino acids. From germline, CDR1 is MGHDK and CDR2 SYGVNS. V lost 4 bases, J lost 2 bases, and 9 bases lay in between.

The rearrangement uses TRBV7-9 and TRBJ2-3, with no clear D. Between the trimmed V and J ends, which lost 8 bases and 0 bases, there was a span of 12 bases. The CDR3 length is 14 residues. Germline assignment: CDR1 SEHNR and CDR2 FQNEAQ (reference sequence). This CDR3 reads CASQEQISTDTQYF. CDR3 DNA: TGTGCCAGCCAGGAACAGATAAGCACAGATACGCAGTATTTT.

The chain combines TRBV30 with TRBJ2-7, with 9 bases identical to TRBD2. Unmatched junction bases numbered 9, after V lost 4 bases and J lost 2 bases. CDR3 length equals 15 residues. Looked up from germline, CDR1 is GTSNPN and CDR2 is SVGIG (reference sequence). As DNA, the CDR3 is TGTGCCTGGAACTCTAAGACTAGCGGAACCTACGAGCAGTACTTC. Amino acid sequence: CAWNSKTSGTYEQYF.

This clone has a single count. V gene TRBV10-3 combines with J gene TRBJ2-3, with TRBD2 identical over 13 bases. V lost 11 bases, J lost 4 bases, and 9 bases stayed unmatched. The CDR3 is made up of 15 amino acids. In germline, CDR1 is ENHRY, CDR2 SYGVKD. CDR3 sequence: CAAARTSGGPDTQYF. In DNA, the CDR3 is TGTGCCGCGGCCCGGACTAGCGGGGGTCCAGATACGCAGTATTTT.

The gene calls are TRBV4-1 and TRBJ1-3; 10 bases align to TRBD1. The length of the CDR3 is 15 residues. V dropped 2 bases and J dropped 9; count of bases not matched to a gene: 7. From germline, CDR1 is MGHRA and CDR2 YSYEKL. CDR3 in amino acids: CASSQSGQGFGTIYF. In DNA, the CDR3 is TGCGCCAGCAGCCAATCGGGACAGGGGTTCGGCACCATATATTTT.

V is TRBV5-1 and J is TRBJ1-2; 8 nucleotides align to TRBD1. The CDR3 is made up of 14 amino acids. V lost 2 bases to trimming and J lost 4 bases; unmatched junction nucleotides: 4. Germline V gene lookup returns CDR1 SGHRS and CDR2 YFSETQ. CDR3: CASSLGQGGYGYTF. The CDR3 DNA is TGCGCCAGCAGCTTAGGACAGGGAGGCTATGGCTACACCTTC.

The V and J genes are TRBV5-1 and TRBJ1-1, with 7 bases lining up with TRBD1. The V and J ends lost 4 bases and 0 bases, in that order; junction bases with no gene match: 6. Germline V gene sequence: CDR1 SGHRS, CDR2 YFSETQ. The CDR3 runs to 15 residues. The chain's CDR3 is CASSNRQGMNTEAFF. The CDR3 nucleotides read TGCGCCAGCAGCAATCGACAGGGCATGAACACTGAAGCTTTCTTT.

This clone was detected once. The V call is TRBV7-2, the J call TRBJ2-7; D might be TRBD2 (6 bases). Germline-derived CDR1 and CDR2 are SGHTA and FQGNSA. The CDR3 runs 16 residues. Trimming stripped 1 base from V and 4 bases from J, with 17 bases between. The CDR3 loop is CASSLEGAGFGYEQYF. The CDR3 DNA is TGTGCCAGCAGCTTAGAGGGCGCGGGATTCGGGTACGAGCAGTACTTC.

This clone was seen a single time. V is TRBV2 and J is TRBJ2-5, with a possible D match to TRBD2 (6 bases). V lost 5 bases and J 5 bases, leaving 15 bases between the germline ends. From germline, CDR1 is SNHLY and CDR2 FYNNEI. The CDR3 is 14 residues long. As DNA, the CDR3 is TGTGCCAGCAGTTTAGGAGGGGTGATCGAGACCCAGTACTTC. Its translation is CASSLGGVIETQYF.

In its sample, this clone was seen once. The V call is TRBV30, the J call TRBJ1-2; D perhaps matches TRBD1 (5 bases). Germline V lookup: CDR1 GTSNPN, CDR2 SVGIG (reference sequence). Trimming pared 7 bases from V and 7 bases from J, leaving 16 bases between. The CDR3 length is 12 residues. CDR3 in DNA: TGTGCCTTCTCTTCAGGGAAAGGTGGCTACACCTTC. Amino acids: CAFSSGKGGYTF.